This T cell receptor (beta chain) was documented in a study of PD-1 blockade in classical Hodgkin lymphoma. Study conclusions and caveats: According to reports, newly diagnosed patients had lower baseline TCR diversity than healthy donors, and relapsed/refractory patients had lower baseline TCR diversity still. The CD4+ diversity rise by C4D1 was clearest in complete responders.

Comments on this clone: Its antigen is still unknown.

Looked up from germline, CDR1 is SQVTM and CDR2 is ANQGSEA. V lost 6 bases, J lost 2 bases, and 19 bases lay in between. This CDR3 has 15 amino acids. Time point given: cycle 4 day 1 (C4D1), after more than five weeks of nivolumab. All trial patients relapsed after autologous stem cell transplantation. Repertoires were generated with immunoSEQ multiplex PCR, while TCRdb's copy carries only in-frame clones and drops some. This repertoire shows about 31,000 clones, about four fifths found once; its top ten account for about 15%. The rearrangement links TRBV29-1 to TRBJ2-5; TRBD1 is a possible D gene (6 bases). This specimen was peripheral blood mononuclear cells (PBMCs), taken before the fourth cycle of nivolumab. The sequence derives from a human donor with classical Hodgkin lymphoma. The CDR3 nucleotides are TGCAGCGTAGTCGGGACATACGAAATACAAGAGACCCAGTACTTC. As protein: CSVVGTYEIQETQYF.